The 17 T cell receptor beta chains reported below all come from one sample, sequenced in a study of T cells after yellow fever vaccination. TCRdb redid the calling of the 5' RACE reads with MiXCR, one entry per CDR3 protein. Counted here are roughly 500,000 distinct CDR3 sequences, 15% to 20% occurring once; the ten biggest clones make up over 11%. The sequencing used PBMCs, collected 15 days after the yellow fever booster vaccination. These TCRs come from a man aged 25 to 40 who received the YFV17D yellow fever vaccine.

The chain uses TRBV12-3 or TRBV12-4 and TRBJ2-1; D gene unclear. CDR3 length equals 13 residues. The V end was cut by 3 bases, the J end by 6 bases, with 9 bases between. The CDR3 DNA follows: TGTGCCAGCAGTTTGATGGCTTTCAATGAGCAGTTCTTC. Its protein product is CASSLMAFNEQFF.

This clonotype came up a few times. The rearrangement joins TRBV10-3 to TRBJ1-2; TRBD1 might be the D (5 bases). Trimming cost V 2 bases and J 4 bases, with 20 bases left between them. Germline CDR1 and CDR2: ENHRY and SYGVKD. There are 17 residues in the CDR3. This CDR3 is CAISERGSGRLSYGYTF. DNA for the CDR3: TGTGCCATCAGTGAGAGGGGCTCGGGCAGATTGAGCTATGGCTACACCTTC.

This clonotype has only a few counts. The J gene is TRBJ2-1, the V gene TRBV7-8; 13 bases line up with TRBD2. Germline V gene sequence: CDR1 SGHVS, CDR2 FQNEAQ. CDR3 size: 19 residues. V trimming: 5 bases; J trimming: 0 bases; junction bases outside the gene matches: 10. CDR3 loop: CASSPRSGLAGHSYNEQFF. The CDR3 nucleotides read TGTGCCAGCAGCCCCAGGTCGGGACTAGCGGGGCACTCCTACAATGAGCAGTTCTTC.

This clonotype has at least ten counts. The rearrangement joins TRBV5-1 to TRBJ2-3; 11 nucleotides align to TRBD2. V was pared by 1 base and J by 3 bases, with 4 bases of the junction left unmatched. CDR3 length: 16 amino acids. The germline V gene encodes CDR1 SGHRS and CDR2 YFSETQ. In DNA form, the CDR3 reads TGCGCCAGCAGCTTGAGGCTAGCGGGAGGAACAGATACGCAGTATTTT. Translated, it gives CASSLRLAGGTDTQYF.

This chain links TRBV20-1 with TRBJ1-4; D is undetermined. The CDR3 totals 14 residues. V was cut by 0 bases and J by 3 bases, with 8 bases left in between. Germline CDR1 and CDR2: DFQATT and SNEGSKA (reference sequence). The CDR3 sequence is CSARDVSSNEKLFF. CDR3 DNA: TGCAGTGCTAGAGATGTGAGTTCTAATGAAAAACTGTTTTTT.

In its sample, this clonotype was seen a few times. This sequence joins TRBV6-5 and TRBJ1-5, with 7 bases matching TRBD1. With V trimmed by 7 bases and J by 4 bases, 7 bases remained unmatched. The CDR3 contains 14 residues. Germline CDR1 is MNHEY and CDR2 is SVGAGI. The CDR3 bases are TGTGCCAGCATTTCGGGGACAGCTAATCAGCCCCAGCATTTT. Its protein is CASISGTANQPQHF.

This clonotype showed up just a few times. The V and J genes are TRBV6-1 and TRBJ2-5, with 8 bases fitting TRBD2. This CDR3 contains 15 residues. The germline gives CDR1 MNHNS, CDR2 SASEGT. V shed 5 bases, J shed 3 bases, and the junction held 8 bases outside the gene matches. Here the CDR3 reads CASSRGGLSKETQYF. The CDR3 DNA reads as TGTGCCAGCAGTCGGGGGGGTTTGTCCAAAGAGACCCAGTACTTC.

V usage is TRBV4-3 and J usage is TRBJ2-3, with 7 bases matching TRBD1. V dropped 0 bases and J dropped 2; count of bases not matched to a gene: 5. The CDR3 has 16 amino acids. The germline CDR1 and CDR2 sequences are LGHNA and YSLEER. The CDR3: CASSQDGTVNTDTQYF. CDR3 sequence (DNA): TGCGCCAGCAGCCAAGATGGGACAGTAAACACAGATACGCAGTATTTT.

The V and J genes are TRBV6-2 or TRBV6-3 and TRBJ2-1, with D perhaps assigned TRBD1 or TRBD2 (5 bases each). CDR1 and CDR2 from the germline V gene are MNHEY and SVGEGT. Trimming removed 5 bases from V and 0 bases from J, with 32 bases in between. CDR3 length: 22 residues. CDR3 protein: CASSPPRLGWTGSGGSYNEQFF. CDR3 in DNA: TGTGCCAGCAGTCCCCCTAGGTTGGGTTGGACGGGATCTGGGGGCTCCTACAATGAGCAGTTCTTC.

The rearrangement links TRBV27 to TRBJ2-6; no reliable D call. Germline values: CDR1 MNHEY, CDR2 SMNVEV (reference sequence). This CDR3 region has 13 residues. The ends were cut back, 9 bases at V and 2 bases at J, with 8 bases in the middle. The CDR3 region is CASLTTGANVLTF. CDR3 bases: TGTGCCAGTTTAACGACTGGGGCCAACGTCCTGACTTTC.

Comments on this clonotype: Relative to the germline gene, one junction end is altered; a read error may explain this. Here the CDR3 DNA reads TGTGCCACCAGTCATTTTAGCCTCACCGGGGAGCTGTTTTTT. Its protein product is CATSHFSLTGELFF. The rearrangement uses TRBV24-1 and TRBJ2-2, with no clear D. The germline V gene encodes CDR1 KGHDR and CDR2 SFDVKD. The CDR3 extends over 14 amino acids.

The chain uses TRBV6-2 or TRBV6-3 and TRBJ2-3; 7 nucleotides line up with TRBD1. Germline assignment: CDR1 MNHEY and CDR2 SVGEGT. The V and J ends lost 4 bases and 7 bases, in that order; junction bases with no gene match: 14. CDR3 length: 16 residues. The CDR3, as DNA: TGTGCCAGCAGTTCCGGACAGGCGCCGTTTCCCCATACGCAGTATTTT. It codes for CASSSGQAPFPHTQYF.

This clonotype was counted only a few times. The chain is built from TRBV12-3 or TRBV12-4 and TRBJ2-7, with 9 bases fitting TRBD1. The CDR3 loop spans 13 amino acids. Trimming took 2 bases from V and 5 from J; bases not matched to a gene: 1. CDR3: CASSLTGGNEQYF. CDR3 DNA: TGTGCCAGCAGTTTAACAGGGGGCAACGAGCAGTACTTC.

This clonotype was seen many times. The chain combines TRBV29-1 with TRBJ1-2, with TRBD1 identical over 8 bases. CDR3 length equals 14 residues. Trimming cost V 7 bases and J 1 base; bases outside gene matches: 8. Germline V lookup: CDR1 SQVTM, CDR2 ANQGSEA. CDR3 protein: CSAGGTGVNYGYTF. DNA for the CDR3: TGCAGCGCTGGGGGGACAGGAGTTAACTATGGCTACACCTTC. Variable domain in full (rest from reference TRBV29-1 and TRBJ1-2): SAVISQKPSRDICQRGTSLTIQCQVDSQVTMMFWYRQQPGQSLTLIATANQGSEATYESGFVIDKFPISRPNLTFSTLTVSNMSPEDSSIYLCSAGGTGVNYGYTFGSGTRLTVV.

This clonotype was counted at least ten times. The chain is built from TRBV7-9 and TRBJ2-7; the D is unclear. CDR3 size: 12 residues. CDR1 is SEHNR and CDR2 is FQNEAQ in the germline V gene (reference sequence). Trimming pared 1 base from V and 4 bases from J, leaving 5 bases between. The CDR3: CASSLELYEQYF. The DNA of the CDR3 is TGTGCCAGCAGCTTAGAGTTATACGAGCAGTACTTC.

The sample holds a few counts of this clonotype. The chain is built from TRBV9 and TRBJ1-6; no firm D call. This CDR3 contains 15 residues. Per germline, CDR1 SGDLS and CDR2 YYNGEE. The V end was cut by 4 bases, the J end by 2 bases, with 10 bases between. The DNA of the CDR3 is TGTGCCAGCAGCCCCGGGTCGGCCTATAATTCACCCCTCCACTTT. Amino acid sequence: CASSPGSAYNSPLHF.

The rearrangement uses TRBV7-3 and TRBJ1-1; TRBD1 is a possible D gene (6 bases). V lost 8 bases to trimming and J lost 4 bases, with 20 bases between them. The CDR3 has 15 residues. Germline CDR1 SGHTA, CDR2 FQGTGA. CDR3 in DNA: TGTGCCAGCGGCCCGACCGGGGAGGGGGTCACTGAAGCTTTCTTT. It encodes CASGPTGEGVTEAFF.